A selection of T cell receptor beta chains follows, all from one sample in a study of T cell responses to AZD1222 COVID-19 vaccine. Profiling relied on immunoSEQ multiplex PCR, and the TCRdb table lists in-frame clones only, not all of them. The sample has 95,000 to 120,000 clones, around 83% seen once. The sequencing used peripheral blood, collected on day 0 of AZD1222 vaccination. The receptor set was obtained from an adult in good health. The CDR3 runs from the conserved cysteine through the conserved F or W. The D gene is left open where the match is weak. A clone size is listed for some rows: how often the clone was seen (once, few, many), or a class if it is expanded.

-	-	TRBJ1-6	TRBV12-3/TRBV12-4	TGTGCCAGCAGCACAGGGACTTATTCACCCCTCCACTTT	CASSTGTYSPLHF
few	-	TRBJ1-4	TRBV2	TGTGCCAGCAGCCAAAACCAGGGGCCGGCAACTAATGAAAAACTGTTTTTT	CASSQNQGPATNEKLFF
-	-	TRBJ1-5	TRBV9	TGTGCCAGCAGCGTAGGGACGGTAGATCAGCCCCAGCATTTT	CASSVGTVDQPQHF
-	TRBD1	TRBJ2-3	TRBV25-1	TGTGCCAGCGGCAAGACAGGGGAGTCAGATACGCAGTATTTT	CASGKTGESDTQYF
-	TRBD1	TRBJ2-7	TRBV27	TGTGCCAGCAGTTTCGGGACAGGGGAGAAGCGGCAGTACTTC	CASSFGTGEKRQYF
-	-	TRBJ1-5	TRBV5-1	TGCGCCAGCAGCTTGGCGGGGGGTCGGAGCAATCAGCCCCAGCATTTT	CASSLAGGRSNQPQHF
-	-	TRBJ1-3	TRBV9	TGTGCCAGCAGCGTAGCTCTCGGGGGAAAACTCGAATCTGGAAACACCATATATTTT	CASSVALGGKLESGNTIYF
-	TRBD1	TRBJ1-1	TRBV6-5	TGTGCCAGCAGTTACTGGGGGACAGGGATGACTGAAGCTTTCTTT	CASSYWGTGMTEAFF
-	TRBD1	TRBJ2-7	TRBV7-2	TGTGCCAGCAGCTTAACAGGGGGCTGGTCCTACGAGCAGTACTTC	CASSLTGGWSYEQYF
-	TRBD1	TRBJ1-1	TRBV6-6	TGTGCCAGCAGTCTTGAGGGATCGGGACAGGGGATCACTGAAGCTTTCTTT	CASSLEGSGQGITEAFF
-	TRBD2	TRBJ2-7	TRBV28	TGTGCCAGCAGCCCGGCGGGGGGGGGCTCCTACGAGCAGTACTTC	CASSPAGGGSYEQYF
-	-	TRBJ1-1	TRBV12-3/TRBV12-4	TGTGCCAGCAGGGGATTGAACACTGAAGCTTTCTTT	CASRGLNTEAFF
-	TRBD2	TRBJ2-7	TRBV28	TGTGCCAGCAGTTTGGGGGGGAAGACCTACGAGCAGTACTTC	CASSLGGKTYEQYF
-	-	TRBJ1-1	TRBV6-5	TGTGCCAGCAGTTCCCCCCACGGCTGGGCCACTGAAGCTTTCTTT	CASSSPHGWATEAFF
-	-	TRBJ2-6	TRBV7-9	TGTGCCAGCAGCTTAAGAGCCTCTGGGGCCAACGTCCTGACTTTC	CASSLRASGANVLTF
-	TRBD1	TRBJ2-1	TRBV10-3	TGTGCCATCAGTCCCACAACAGGGGGGTATGAGCAGTTCTTC	CAISPTTGGYEQFF
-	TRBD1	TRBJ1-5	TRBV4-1	TGCGCCAGCAGCCGGATGGGACAGGGGGTGAGCAATCAGCCCCAGCATTTT	CASSRMGQGVSNQPQHF
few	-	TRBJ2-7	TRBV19	TGTGCCAGTGGAAAGGACGTTCTGAACGAGCAGTACTTC	CASGKDVLNEQYF
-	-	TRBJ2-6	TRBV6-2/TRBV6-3	TGTGCCAGCAGTAGGACAGTTGACTCTGGGGCCAACGTCCTGACTTTC	CASSRTVDSGANVLTF
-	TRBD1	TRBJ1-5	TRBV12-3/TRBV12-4	TGTGCCAGCAGCACAGGGGCCAAACAGCCCCAGCATTTT	CASSTGAKQPQHF
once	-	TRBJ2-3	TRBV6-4	TGTGCCAGCTCCCAGAGCAGCACAGATACGCAGTATTTT	CASSQSSTDTQYF
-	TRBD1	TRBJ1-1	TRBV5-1	TGCGCCAGCAGCCGTGGAGGACAGGGTGAATTTGAAGCTTTCTTT	CASSRGGQGEFEAFF
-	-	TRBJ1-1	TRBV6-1	TGTGCCAGCAGTGAAGTCTTGTATAACACTGAAGCTTTCTTT	CASSEVLYNTEAFF
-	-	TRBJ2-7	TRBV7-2	TGTGCCAGCAGCTTAGCCCAGAGAAGCTCCTACGAGCAGTACTTC	CASSLAQRSSYEQYF
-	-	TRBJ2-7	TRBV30	TGTGCCTGGAGGCTAGCGCGGGAGCAGTACTTC	CAWRLAREQYF
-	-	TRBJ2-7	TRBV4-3	TGCGCCAGCAGCCAAGCCTACGGCTCCTACGAGCAGTACTTC	CASSQAYGSYEQYF
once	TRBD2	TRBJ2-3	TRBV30	TGTGCCTGGAGTGTTGGGCGGACTAGCGGGGGGCCGGATACGCAGTATTTT	CAWSVGRTSGGPDTQYF
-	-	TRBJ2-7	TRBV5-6	TGTGCCAGCAGCCGTCGACACTACGAGCAGTACTTC	CASSRRHYEQYF
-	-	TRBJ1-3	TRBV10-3	TGTGCCATCAGTGAGGCCGGCGGGAGACTCTCTGGAAACACCATATATTTT	CAISEAGGRLSGNTIYF
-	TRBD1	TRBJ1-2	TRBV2	TGTGCCAGCAGTGCTGGACAGGGGGGCTATGGCTACACCTTC	CASSAGQGGYGYTF
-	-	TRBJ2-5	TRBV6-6	TGTGCCAGCACCTTAGGGGGCCAGCGGGGCCAAGAGACCCAGTACTTC	CASTLGGQRGQETQYF
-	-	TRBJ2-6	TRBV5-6	TGTGCCAGCAGCTCGGTCGTCGTCTCTGGGGCCAACGTCCTGACTTTC	CASSSVVVSGANVLTF
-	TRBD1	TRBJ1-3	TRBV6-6	TGTGCCAGCAGTCCCGGGACAGGGGGGACGGGAAACACCATATATTTT	CASSPGTGGTGNTIYF
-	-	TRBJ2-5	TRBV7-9	TGTGCCAGCAGCTTCTCTTCAGGGAAAGAGACCCAGTACTTC	CASSFSSGKETQYF
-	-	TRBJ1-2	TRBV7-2	TGTGCCAGCACCCCAGCGGGGGGAGCTAACTATGGCTACACCTTC	CASTPAGGANYGYTF
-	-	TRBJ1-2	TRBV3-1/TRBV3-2	TGTGCCAGCAGCCGCCAGGGCGGTGAGGGCTACACCTTC	CASSRQGGEGYTF
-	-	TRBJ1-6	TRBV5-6	TGTGCCAGCAGCCGCCGGTCGGGTTCACCCCTCCACTTT	CASSRRSGSPLHF
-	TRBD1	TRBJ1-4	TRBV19	TGTGCCAGTAGTGAAGGGACAGCAACTAATGAAAAACTGTTTTTT	CASSEGTATNEKLFF